The source of this T cell receptor (beta chain) is a study of blood T cells in healthy people across ages. For the second PCR, which ran for roughly 6 to 12 cycles, a sample-barcoded 5' primer and a J-beta primer mix were used. One entry per CDR3 protein, called by TCRdb with MiXCR from the 5' RACE reads. This sample has 800,000 to 950,000 distinct CDR3 sequences; 25% to 35% occur once, and the top ten carry 10%. Trimming pared 2 bases from V and 3 bases from J, leaving 9 bases between. CDR1 and CDR2 from the germline V gene are SGHKS and YYEKEE (reference sequence). The CDR3 runs 13 residues. This clonotype has just a few counts. The sample also formed part of further work on T cells of mothers and their children. Turning to that study: RNA was extracted, and all of it went into cDNA synthesis at around 1.4 ug per 15 ul.

Sample: blood. This rearrangement joins TRBV5-5 to TRBJ2-7, with no clear D. The source of this sequence is a woman in her forties in good health. In nucleotides, the CDR3 is TGTGCCAGCAGCTTCTACGGAGTCTACGAGCAGTACTTC. This gives the protein CASSFYGVYEQYF.